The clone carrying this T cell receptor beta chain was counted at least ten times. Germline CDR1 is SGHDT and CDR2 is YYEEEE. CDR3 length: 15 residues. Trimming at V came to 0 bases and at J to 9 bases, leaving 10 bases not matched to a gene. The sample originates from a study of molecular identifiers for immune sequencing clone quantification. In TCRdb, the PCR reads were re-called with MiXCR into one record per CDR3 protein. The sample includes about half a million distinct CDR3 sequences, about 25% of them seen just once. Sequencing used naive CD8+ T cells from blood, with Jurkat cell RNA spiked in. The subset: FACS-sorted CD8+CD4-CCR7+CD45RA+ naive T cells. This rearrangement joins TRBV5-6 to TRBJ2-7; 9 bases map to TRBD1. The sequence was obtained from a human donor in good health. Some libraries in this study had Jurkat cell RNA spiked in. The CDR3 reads CASSLGLDRGTVQYF. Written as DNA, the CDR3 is TGTGCCAGCAGCTTGGGGTTGGACAGGGGTACAGTGCAGTACTTC.